Shown below are 17 T cell receptor beta chains from a single sample sequenced in a study of graft-versus-host responses after intestinal transplantation. No cognate antigen is known for these TCRs. This table comes from immunoSEQ multiplex PCR, and its TCRdb copy is limited to in-frame clones, with some not included. Of roughly 75,000 clones in the sample, roughly 91% are singletons; the top ten hold approximately 0.096%. The specimen was unstimulated CD4+ T cells sorted from spleen or lymph node cells, collected before intestinal transplant. These receptors came from a human donor who received an intestinal transplant.

The J gene is TRBJ2-5, the V gene TRBV7-2; perhaps TRBD1 as D (5 bases). There are 14 residues in the CDR3. Trimming stripped 0 bases from V and 6 bases from J, with 11 bases between. Germline loops: CDR1 SGHTA, CDR2 FQGNSA. The CDR3 is CASSLAGARKTQYF. The CDR3 DNA follows: TGTGCCAGCAGCTTAGCAGGGGCCCGAAAGACCCAGTACTTC.

V and J are TRBV5-1 and TRBJ2-3, with 9 positions matching TRBD2. The CDR3 length is 16 residues. V lost 2 bases to trimming and J lost 0 bases; unmatched junction nucleotides: 4. Germline values: CDR1 SGHRS, CDR2 YFSETQ. The CDR3 bases are TGCGCCAGCAGCTTCTTAGCGGGGGTTAGCACAGATACGCAGTATTTT. Residues: CASSFLAGVSTDTQYF.

This chain uses TRBV2 with TRBJ2-6; D is unresolved. Trimming removed 6 bases from V and 2 bases from J, with 11 bases in between. The CDR3 is 15 amino acids. Germline assignment: CDR1 SNHLY and CDR2 FYNNEI. CDR3 sequence (DNA): TGTGCCAGCAGGTTCATACTTACTGGGGCCAACGTCCTGACTTTC. Its translation: CASRFILTGANVLTF.

The chain has TRBV5-5 and TRBJ1-1, with a weak D call TRBD1 (5 bases). The CDR3 loop spans 14 amino acids. Germline CDR1 and CDR2: SGHKS and YYEKEE (reference sequence). The germline V and J ends were trimmed by 2 bases and 3 bases, with 11 bases remaining between them. DNA of the CDR3: TGTGCCAGCAGCTTTGGGGGGAAGGACACTGAAGCTTTCTTT. This codes for CASSFGGKDTEAFF.

The chain combines TRBV5-3 with TRBJ1-5; possibly TRBD1 for D (5 bases). TRBV5-3 is identified as an open reading frame with a role that is uncertain. The CDR3 is made up of 16 amino acids. Between the trimmed V and J ends, which lost 10 bases and 0 bases, there was a span of 20 bases. The CDR3 loop is CAGGGGDLYSNQPQHF. CDR3 nucleotides: TGTGCCGGGGGTGGAGGGGATCTATATAGCAATCAGCCCCAGCATTTT.

The table lists this clone with a count of one. The chain couples TRBV9 to TRBJ2-3; D not resolved. Germline CDR1 and CDR2: SGDLS and YYNGEE. The CDR3 totals 13 residues. V lost 3 bases and J lost 4, with 9 bases in between. The CDR3 here is CASSAFGADTQYF. In DNA, the CDR3 is TGTGCCAGCAGCGCCTTCGGAGCAGATACGCAGTATTTT.

The rearrangement links TRBV5-6 to TRBJ1-5; D gene uncertain. From germline, CDR1 is SGHDT and CDR2 YYEEEE. V was shortened by 3 bases and J by 6 bases, with 7 bases between the two germline ends. The CDR3 is 12 residues long. As DNA, the CDR3 is TGTGCCAGCAGCTGGCGGGGTCAGCCCCAGCATTTT. Amino acid sequence: CASSWRGQPQHF.

The rearrangement links TRBV19 to TRBJ1-1; 9 nucleotides agree with TRBD1. The CDR3 length is 17 residues. With 0 bases clipped from V and 0 bases from J, the junction kept 5 bases outside the gene matches. Per germline, CDR1 LNHDA and CDR2 SQIVND (reference sequence). The CDR3 DNA reads as TGTGCCAGTAGTATAGATTACGGGACAGGGTTGAACACTGAAGCTTTCTTT. It translates to CASSIDYGTGLNTEAFF.

The chain uses TRBV18 and TRBJ2-7; TRBD1 might be the D (5 bases). This CDR3 spans 15 amino acids. CDR1 and CDR2 (germline): KGHSH, LQKENI. Trimming took 4 bases from V and 2 from J, leaving 15 bases between them. The CDR3 DNA follows: TGTGCCAGCTCACACAGGAATATAAGGCCCTACGAGCAGTACTTC. Translated: CASSHRNIRPYEQYF. The whole variable domain, filled in from reference TRBV18 and TRBJ2-7, reads NAGVMQNPRHLVRRRGQEARLRCSPMKGHSHVYWYRQLPEEGLKFMVYLQKENIIDESGMPKERFSAEFPKEGPSILRIQQVVRGDSAAYFCASSHRNIRPYEQYFGPGTRLTVT.

The V and J genes are TRBV7-2 and TRBJ2-5; no definite D call. The germline V gene encodes CDR1 SGHTA and CDR2 FQGNSA. V was shortened by 1 base and J by 7 bases, with 4 bases between the two germline ends. The CDR3 length is 11 residues. This chain's CDR3 is CASSLGGTQYF. CDR3 in DNA: TGTGCCAGCAGCTTAGGAGGGACCCAGTACTTC.

The chain has TRBV5-6 and TRBJ1-1; the D gene is possibly TRBD1 (6 bases). V was pared by 0 bases and J by 2 bases, with 11 bases between. CDR3 length equals 15 residues. Germline assignment: CDR1 SGHDT and CDR2 YYEEEE. DNA for the CDR3: TGTGCCAGCAGCTTGGATCAGGGGATAAACACTGAAGCTTTCTTT. Protein: CASSLDQGINTEAFF.

The gene calls are TRBV6-5 and TRBJ2-2; the match to TRBD1 covers 7 bases. The CDR3 loop spans 14 amino acids. Trimming removed 7 bases from V and 4 bases from J; junction bases left unmatched: 6. The V gene's germline CDR1 is MNHEY and CDR2 SVGAGI. The CDR3 DNA is TGTGCCAGCACCAGGGGGAAGAGCACCGGGGAGCTGTTTTTT. Translated: CASTRGKSTGELFF.

The chain has TRBV4-2 and TRBJ2-2, with TRBD1 identical over 9 bases. With 8 bases clipped from V and 3 bases from J, the junction kept 4 bases outside the gene matches. The CDR3 runs 14 residues. Looked up from germline, CDR1 is LGHNA and CDR2 is YNFKEQ. The CDR3 bases are TGTGCCAGCTCCCGGGACAGGGACACCGGGGAGCTGTTTTTT. Translated: CASSRDRDTGELFF.

This clone was picked up one time. The chain couples TRBV5-8 to TRBJ2-3; TRBD1 might be the D (5 bases). The CDR3 has 14 amino acids. From germline, CDR1 is SGHTS and CDR2 YDEGEE. V gave up 0 bases and J gave up 0 bases, with 5 bases separating them. The CDR3 sequence is CASSLGQSTDTQYF. For the CDR3, the DNA is TGTGCCAGCAGCTTGGGACAGAGCACAGATACGCAGTATTTT.

This rearrangement joins TRBV19 to TRBJ1-1, with 9 nucleotides matching TRBD1. Germline assignment: CDR1 LNHDA and CDR2 SQIVND (reference sequence). Trimming removed 6 bases from V and 0 bases from J; junction bases left unmatched: 8. The CDR3 sequence is 16 residues long. The CDR3 nucleotides are TGTGCCAGTAGGGACCGGGACAGGGCCCTGAACACTGAAGCTTTCTTT. Translating it yields CASRDRDRALNTEAFF.

A note on this clone: The junction differs from germline at one of its ends, possibly a read error. The gene calls are TRBV19 and TRBJ2-3; D might be TRBD2 (6 bases). The germline V gene has CDR1 LNHDA and CDR2 SQIVND (reference sequence). This CDR3 has 14 amino acids. CDR3 sequence (DNA): TGTGCCAGTAGTGTAGATGGGGGGACAGATACGCAGTATTTT. Translating gives CASSVDGGTDTQYF.

The rearrangement uses TRBV5-6 and TRBJ1-1; D ambiguous. The CDR3 covers 16 residues. Trimming stripped 4 bases from V and 4 bases from J, with 20 bases between. The germline CDR1 and CDR2 sequences are SGHDT and YYEEEE. The CDR3 protein is CASSANRGTLPTEAFF. Here the CDR3 DNA reads TGTGCCAGCAGCGCAAACCGAGGAACGCTTCCCACTGAAGCTTTCTTT.